The entry below describes one TCR beta chain. Its cognate antigen is unknown. The V gene lost 0 bases and the J gene lost 2 bases, with 13 bases spanning the gap. This CDR3 is built from 16 residues. The germline V gene encodes CDR1 MGHRA and CDR2 YSYEKL. Study processing details: Owing to the provision of junction-only sequences devoid of quality scores by immunoSEQ, filtering differed. Measured with immunoSEQ multiplex PCR; TCRdb has only the in-frame clones, and not every one. The DNA gave D and trimming, while V, J and clone size come from that table. Among roughly 2 million clones listed, about 95% were seen once. In the naive CD8 group, cells lacked CD45RO and were positively selected for CCR7, so terminally differentiated effector memory CD45RA+ cells were left out. This sample stems from a study of shared clonotypes between healthy human individuals. Study-wide findings and caveats: Richness estimates generally favored naive over memory subsets.

The sequence came from a man between 18 and 35 years old in good health. The sample consisted of naive CD8+ T cells sorted from blood. The chain couples TRBV4-1 to TRBJ1-1, with a weak D call TRBD1 (5 bases). The CDR3 loop is CASSQESGALNTEAFF. The CDR3 nucleotides read TGCGCCAGCAGCCAAGAGTCTGGGGCCCTAAACACTGAAGCTTTCTTT.